The 4 T cell receptor beta chains in this list originate from one sample, sequenced in a study of T cell changes during pregnancy in multiple sclerosis. The table came from immunoSEQ multiplex PCR; TCRdb's copy has only in-frame clones and leaves some out. This table has about 83,000 clones, roughly nine tenths appearing once. The source was PBMCs, collected in the first trimester of pregnancy. The receptors were sampled from a female donor in good health, serving as a control in a pregnancy study. Some clones in this sample may be carry-over from other donors' samples.

This chain links TRBV13 with TRBJ2-7; 8 bases align to TRBD2. CDR1 and CDR2 (germline): PRHDT, FYEKMQ (reference sequence). V trimming: 5 bases; J trimming: 0 bases; junction bases outside the gene matches: 6. The CDR3 is 15 amino acids. In DNA, the CDR3 is TGTGCCAGCAGCCCAGGACTAGCTTCCTCCTACGAGCAGTACTTC. Amino acid sequence: CASSPGLASSYEQYF.

The chain recombines TRBV29-1 with TRBJ2-7; D possibly corresponds to TRBD1 (6 bases). V was clipped by 5 bases and J by 4 bases, with 12 bases between them. Germline V gene lookup returns CDR1 SQVTM and CDR2 ANQGSEA. This CDR3 is built from 12 residues. DNA for the CDR3: TGCAGCGTTCGACAGGCGGGTTACGAGCAGTACTTC. Its protein product is CSVRQAGYEQYF.

The chain links TRBV28 to TRBJ1-5; D uncertain. CDR3 size: 14 residues. CDR1 is MDHEN and CDR2 is SYDVKM in the germline V gene. The V gene lost 2 bases and the J gene lost 1 base, with 6 bases spanning the gap. The CDR3 nucleotides read TGTGCCAGCAGTTTAGGGAGGAGCAATCAGCCCCAGCATTTT. It specifies CASSLGRSNQPQHF.

The rearrangement uses TRBV7-9 and TRBJ1-4, with a tentative D call TRBD1 (6 bases). CDR1 is SEHNR, CDR2 FQNEAQ, per germline (reference sequence). The CDR3 contains 15 residues. V was cut by 5 bases and J by 8 bases, with 18 bases left in between. CDR3 nucleotide sequence: TGTGCCAGCAGCCCGAGAAGCAGGGGAAAGGAAAAACTGTTTTTT. It specifies CASSPRSRGKEKLFF.